Presented here are 3 T cell receptor beta chains from one specimen sequenced in a study of shared clonotypes between healthy human individuals. CD8 cells classed as naive were CD45RO-negative and positively selected for CCR7, excluding terminally differentiated effector memory CD45RA+ cells. Produced via immunoSEQ multiplex PCR; TCRdb's table is partial and in-frame only. The table records more than 2 million clones, 85% to 95% of them present only once. Sequencing was done on a sample of naive CD8+ T cells from PBMCs. The origin of the receptors is a man aged 18-30 years in good health. Some clones in this sample may be carry-over from other donors' samples.

J is TRBJ2-7 and V is TRBV6-5; TRBD2 matches at 10 bases. V was clipped by 4 bases and J by 1 base; unmatched bases: 1. This CDR3 is built from 14 residues. Germline V gene sequence: CDR1 MNHEY, CDR2 SVGAGI. The CDR3 nucleotides read TGTGCCAGCAGTTTAGCGGGGGGTTCCTACGAGCAGTACTTC. Encoded protein: CASSLAGGSYEQYF.

J is TRBJ1-3 and V is TRBV28; TRBD1 is a possible D gene (5 bases). The V gene's germline CDR1 is MDHEN and CDR2 SYDVKM. V was clipped by 3 bases and J by 4 bases, with 16 bases between them. The length of the CDR3 is 16 residues. The CDR3 spells CASSFKRGSTGNTIYF. As DNA, the CDR3 is TGTGCCAGCAGTTTTAAAAGGGGTTCTACGGGAAACACCATATATTTT.

The chain couples TRBV5-1 to TRBJ1-3; 11 bases are shared with TRBD1. J lost 4 bases, V lost 1 base, and 7 bases had no gene match. The CDR3 sequence is 17 residues long. Germline values: CDR1 SGHRS, CDR2 YFSETQ. CDR3: CASSLTGTGGFGNTIYF. The CDR3 coding sequence is TGCGCCAGCAGCTTGACCGGGACAGGGGGGTTCGGAAACACCATATATTTT.